The sample holds a few counts of the clone carrying this TCR beta chain. These data are taken from a study of T-cell memory formation after mild COVID-19. TCRdb recomputed calls from the 5' RACE reads with MiXCR, one row per CDR3 protein. The sample comprises 400,000 to 500,000 distinct CDR3 sequences, around 20% of which are singletons, and 7.5% to 9.5% rests with the top ten. Trimming pared 5 bases from V and 0 bases from J, leaving 4 bases between. Germline V gives CDR1 LNHNV, CDR2 YYDKDF (reference sequence). The CDR3 is made up of 12 amino acids. The source is an adult woman who had mild COVID-19 (a few samples of this study predate the infection). Cell type and time point are not known. Sequencing was carried out using PBMCs or a T cell subset sorted from them (not recorded which). The J gene is TRBJ1-1, the V gene TRBV15; D not certain. The CDR3 protein is CATSAVNTEAFF. The CDR3 coding sequence is TGTGCCACCAGCGCGGTGAACACTGAAGCTTTCTTT.